The 14 T cell receptor beta chains below come from one sample, sequenced in a study of cytomegalovirus exposure and HLA in healthy donors. PCR was performed using 60 Vbeta and 13 Jbeta primers. Clones were sequenced by immunoSEQ multiplex PCR, and TCRdb holds only the in-frame ones, with some missing. This sample's clone table lists tens of thousands of clones. The sequencing input was PBMCs. These receptors were obtained from a man in his fifties or sixties in good health and CMV-seropositive.

V is TRBV6-6 and J is TRBJ1-4, with TRBD1 matching 11 bases. Germline values: CDR1 MNHNY, CDR2 SVGAGI (reference sequence). The CDR3 consists of 15 residues. V was clipped by 8 bases and J by 12 bases; unmatched bases: 14. In DNA form, the CDR3 reads TGTGCCAGCCAATACCCGGGGACAGGGGGTAGGGAACTGTTTTTT. Translated, it gives CASQYPGTGGRELFF.

The V call is TRBV18, the J call TRBJ2-5; perhaps TRBD2 as D (6 bases). CDR3 length: 14 residues. V was trimmed by 0 bases and J by 1 base, leaving 6 bases between them. The germline gives CDR1 KGHSH, CDR2 LQKENI. CDR3 protein: CASSPPGLQETQYF. The CDR3 DNA is TGTGCCAGCTCACCACCGGGACTCCAAGAGACCCAGTACTTC.

J is TRBJ2-1 and V is TRBV29-1; D might be TRBD1 (5 bases). This CDR3 is built from 10 residues. The germline gives CDR1 SQVTM, CDR2 ANQGSEA. CDR3 region: CGAGGNEQFF. The CDR3 DNA reads TGCGGGGCTGGTGGGAATGAGCAGTTCTTC.

The CDR3 DNA follows: TGTGCCAGCAGCTCCCCGCGACAGGGTTTATGGTACGAGCAGTACTTC. Translating gives CASSSPRQGLWYEQYF. The V call is TRBV11-3, the J call TRBJ2-7, with 7 bases lining up with TRBD1. The CDR3 runs to 16 residues. Unmatched junction bases numbered 13, after V lost 4 bases and J lost 4 bases. Germline V gene data show CDR1 as SGHNT and CDR2 as YENEEA.

This chain uses TRBV4-1 with TRBJ1-5; 7 bases match TRBD1. Trimming took 6 bases from V and 6 from J; bases not matched to a gene: 11. The CDR3 extends over 15 amino acids. Germline-derived CDR1 and CDR2 are MGHRA and YSYEKL. In nucleotides, the CDR3 is TGCGCCAGCAGACGCACCTGGGACAGCGGTCAGCCCCAGCATTTT. Its protein product is CASRRTWDSGQPQHF.

The J gene is TRBJ2-1, the V gene TRBV9; 8 nucleotides line up with TRBD2. The germline gives CDR1 SGDLS, CDR2 YYNGEE. V was pared by 7 bases and J by 7 bases, with 7 bases of the junction left unmatched. This CDR3 spans 13 amino acids. CDR3 loop: CASRGGEGNEQFF. The CDR3 DNA reads TGTGCCAGCCGGGGGGGAGAGGGAAATGAGCAGTTCTTC.

CDR3 sequence: CAISDHQAANTEAFF. The CDR3 DNA is TGTGCCATCAGTGATCATCAGGCAGCGAACACTGAAGCTTTCTTT. V gene TRBV10-3 combines with J gene TRBJ1-1; D not certain. Germline CDR1 is ENHRY and CDR2 is SYGVKD. The V gene lost 3 bases and the J gene lost 1 base, with 12 bases spanning the gap. The CDR3 length is 15 residues.

The chain uses TRBV7-2 and TRBJ2-3, with D perhaps TRBD2 (6 bases). V shed 5 bases and J shed 3 bases, with 15 bases lying between them. The germline CDR1 and CDR2 sequences are SGHTA and FQGNSA. This CDR3 is 15 amino acids long. The CDR3 region has the DNA TGTGCCAGCAGCATTAACGGGAGAGGGACAGATACGCAGTATTTT. Encoded protein: CASSINGRGTDTQYF.

The chain couples TRBV11-2 to TRBJ1-2; D is ambiguous. The CDR3 loop spans 14 amino acids. Germline V CDR1 and CDR2: SGHAT, FQNNGV. V was pared by 3 bases and J by 2 bases, with 10 bases between. DNA of the CDR3: TGTGCCAGCAGCTTTACAGCCTCCAACTATGGCTACACCTTC. It encodes CASSFTASNYGYTF.

The rearrangement uses TRBV4-2 and TRBJ1-2, with D perhaps TRBD1 (6 bases). The CDR3 has 14 residues. The V and J ends lost 1 base and 8 bases respectively, with 14 bases between them. Germline CDR1 reads LGHNA; CDR2 reads YNFKEQ. The CDR3 coding sequence is TGTGCCAGCAGCCAAGGGAGACAGGCCCCAGGCTACACCTTC. Translating it yields CASSQGRQAPGYTF.

The chain is built from TRBV27 and TRBJ2-2; D is undetermined. The CDR3 runs to 11 residues. Germline values: CDR1 MNHEY, CDR2 SMNVEV (reference sequence). V lost 5 bases to trimming and J lost 7 bases, with 5 bases between them. CDR3 in amino acids: CASSQNGELFF. In DNA, the CDR3 is TGTGCCAGCAGTCAAAACGGGGAGCTGTTTTTT.

The V gene is TRBV10-3, the J gene TRBJ2-7; TRBD1 agrees at 10 bases. Per germline, CDR1 ENHRY and CDR2 SYGVKD. This CDR3 is built from 13 residues. J lost 5 bases, V lost 6 bases, and 4 bases had no gene match. CDR3 sequence: CAIRMTGGDEQYV. CDR3 nucleotide sequence: TGTGCCATCAGGATGACAGGGGGCGACGAGCAGTACGTC.

The V and J genes are TRBV30 and TRBJ1-2; D perhaps matches TRBD1 (5 bases). Trimming left V 0 bases short and J 8 bases short, with 7 bases between. The CDR3 is 11 residues long. Germline loops: CDR1 GTSNPN, CDR2 SVGIG (reference sequence). The chain's CDR3 is CAWSVGPGYTF. CDR3 DNA sequence: TGTGCCTGGAGTGTGGGGCCGGGCTACACCTTC.

This rearrangement joins TRBV30 to TRBJ2-5; D may be TRBD2 (6 bases). The CDR3 is 15 amino acids. Trimming left V 3 bases short and J 5 bases short, with 19 bases between. Germline CDR1 GTSNPN, CDR2 SVGIG (reference sequence). The CDR3 sequence is CAWSPRGSRGETQYF. The CDR3 nucleotides are TGTGCCTGGAGCCCAAGAGGGTCCCGGGGGGAGACCCAGTACTTC.